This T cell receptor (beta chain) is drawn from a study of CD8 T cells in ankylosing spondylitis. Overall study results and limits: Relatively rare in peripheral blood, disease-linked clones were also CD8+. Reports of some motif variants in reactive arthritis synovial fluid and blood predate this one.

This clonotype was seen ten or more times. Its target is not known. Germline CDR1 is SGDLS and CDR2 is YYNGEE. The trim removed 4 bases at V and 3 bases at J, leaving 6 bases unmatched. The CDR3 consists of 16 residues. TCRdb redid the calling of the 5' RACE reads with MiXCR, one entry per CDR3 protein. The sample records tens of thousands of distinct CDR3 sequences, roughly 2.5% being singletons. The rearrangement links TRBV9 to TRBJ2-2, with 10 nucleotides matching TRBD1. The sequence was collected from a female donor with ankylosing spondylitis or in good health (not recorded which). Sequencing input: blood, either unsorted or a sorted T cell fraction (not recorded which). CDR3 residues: CASSLTGGEYTGELFF. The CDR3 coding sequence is TGTGCCAGCAGCCTGACAGGGGGCGAGTACACCGGGGAGCTGTTTTTT.